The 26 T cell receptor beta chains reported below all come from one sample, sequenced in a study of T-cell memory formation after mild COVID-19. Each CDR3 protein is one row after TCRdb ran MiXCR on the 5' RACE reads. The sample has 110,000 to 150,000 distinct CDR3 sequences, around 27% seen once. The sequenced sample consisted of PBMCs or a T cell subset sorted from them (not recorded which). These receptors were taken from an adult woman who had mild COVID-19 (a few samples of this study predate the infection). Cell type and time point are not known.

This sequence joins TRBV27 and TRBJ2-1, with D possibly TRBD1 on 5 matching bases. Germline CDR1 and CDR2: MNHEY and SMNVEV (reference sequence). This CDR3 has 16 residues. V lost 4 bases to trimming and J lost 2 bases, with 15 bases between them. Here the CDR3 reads CASSSDTQGAYNEQFF. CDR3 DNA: TGTGCCAGCAGTTCCGACACGCAGGGCGCCTACAATGAGCAGTTCTTC.

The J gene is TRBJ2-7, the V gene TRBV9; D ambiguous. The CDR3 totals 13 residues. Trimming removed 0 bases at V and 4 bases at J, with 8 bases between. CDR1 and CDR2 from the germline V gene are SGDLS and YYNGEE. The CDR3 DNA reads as TGTGCCAGCAGCGTAGGTTATGAGTACGAGCAGTACTTC. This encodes CASSVGYEYEQYF.

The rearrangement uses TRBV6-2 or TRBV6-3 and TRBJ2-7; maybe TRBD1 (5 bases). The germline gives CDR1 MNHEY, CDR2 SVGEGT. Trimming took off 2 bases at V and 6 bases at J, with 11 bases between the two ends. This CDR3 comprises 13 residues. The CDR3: CASSYGQGFEQYF. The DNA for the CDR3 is TGTGCCAGCAGTTACGGGCAGGGATTCGAGCAGTACTTC.

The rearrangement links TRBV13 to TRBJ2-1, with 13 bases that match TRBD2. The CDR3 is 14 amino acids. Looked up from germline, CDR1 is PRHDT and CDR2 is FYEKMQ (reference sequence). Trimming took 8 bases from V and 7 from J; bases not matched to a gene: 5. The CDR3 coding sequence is TGTGCCAGCTCCGGGACTAGCGGGACGAATGAGCAGTTCTTC. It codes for CASSGTSGTNEQFF.

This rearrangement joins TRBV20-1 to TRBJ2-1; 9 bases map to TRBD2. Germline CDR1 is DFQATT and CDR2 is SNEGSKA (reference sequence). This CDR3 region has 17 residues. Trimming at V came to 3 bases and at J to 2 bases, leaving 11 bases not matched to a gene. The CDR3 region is CSARPELAGRPYNEQFF. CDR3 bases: TGCAGTGCTAGGCCTGAACTAGCGGGTCGACCCTACAATGAGCAGTTCTTC.

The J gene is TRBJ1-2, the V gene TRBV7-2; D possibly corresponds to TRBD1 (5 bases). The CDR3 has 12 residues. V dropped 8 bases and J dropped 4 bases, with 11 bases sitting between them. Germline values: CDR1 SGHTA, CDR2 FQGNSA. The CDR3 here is CASWAGPYGYTF. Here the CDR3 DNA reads TGTGCCAGCTGGGCAGGGCCCTATGGCTACACCTTC.

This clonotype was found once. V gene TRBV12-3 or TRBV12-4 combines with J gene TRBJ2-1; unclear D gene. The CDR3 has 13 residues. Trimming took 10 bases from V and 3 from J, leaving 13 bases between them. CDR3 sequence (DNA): TGTGCCACCGTTTTAGGTCACTACAATGAGCAGTTCTTC. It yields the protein CATVLGHYNEQFF.

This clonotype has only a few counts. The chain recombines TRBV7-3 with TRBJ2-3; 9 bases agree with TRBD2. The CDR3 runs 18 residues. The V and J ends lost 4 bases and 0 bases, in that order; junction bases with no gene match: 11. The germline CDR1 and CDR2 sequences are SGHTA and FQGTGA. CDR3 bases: TGTGCCAGCAGCTACGGGACTAGCCTCCATAGAAGCACAGATACGCAGTATTTT. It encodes CASSYGTSLHRSTDTQYF.

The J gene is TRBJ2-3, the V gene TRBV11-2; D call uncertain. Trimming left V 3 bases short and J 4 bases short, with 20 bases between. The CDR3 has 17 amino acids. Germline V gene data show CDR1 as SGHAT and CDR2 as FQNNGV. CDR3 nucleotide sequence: TGTGCCAGCAGCTTGCGAGTACTACCCATTGGCCCAGATACGCAGTATTTT. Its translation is CASSLRVLPIGPDTQYF.

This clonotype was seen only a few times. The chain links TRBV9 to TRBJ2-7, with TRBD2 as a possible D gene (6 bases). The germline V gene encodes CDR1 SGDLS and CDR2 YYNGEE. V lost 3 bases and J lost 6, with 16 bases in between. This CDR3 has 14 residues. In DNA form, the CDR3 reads TGTGCCAGCAGCGGTGGCCTGGAGGGTGCCGAGCAGTACTTC. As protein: CASSGGLEGAEQYF.

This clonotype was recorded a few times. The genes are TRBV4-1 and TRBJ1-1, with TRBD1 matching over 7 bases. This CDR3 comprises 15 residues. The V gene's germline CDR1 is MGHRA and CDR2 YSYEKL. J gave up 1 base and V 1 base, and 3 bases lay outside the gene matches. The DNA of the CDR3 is TGCGCCAGCAGCCAAGGACAGGGCCAGAACACTGAAGCTTTCTTT. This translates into CASSQGQGQNTEAFF.

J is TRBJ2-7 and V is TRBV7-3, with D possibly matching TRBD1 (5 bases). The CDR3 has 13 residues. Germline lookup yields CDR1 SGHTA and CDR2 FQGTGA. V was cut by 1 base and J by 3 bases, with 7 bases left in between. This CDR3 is CASSLMDNYEQYF. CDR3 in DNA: TGTGCCAGCAGCTTAATGGACAACTACGAGCAGTACTTC.

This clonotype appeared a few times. CDR3 coding DNA: TGTGCCAGCAGCTTAGTAGGGCTAGCGGGAGACATTCAGTACTTC. Protein: CASSLVGLAGDIQYF. The chain couples TRBV7-9 to TRBJ2-4; 10 bases match TRBD2. The CDR3 has 15 residues. With 1 base clipped from V and 8 bases from J, the junction kept 5 bases outside the gene matches. The V gene's germline CDR1 is SEHNR and CDR2 FQNEAQ (reference sequence).

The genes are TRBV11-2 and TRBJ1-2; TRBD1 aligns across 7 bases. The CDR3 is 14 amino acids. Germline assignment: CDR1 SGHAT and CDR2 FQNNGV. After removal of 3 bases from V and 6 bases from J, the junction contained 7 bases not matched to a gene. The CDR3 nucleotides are TGTGCCAGCAGCTTTGATTGGGACAGCCATGGCTACACCTTC. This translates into CASSFDWDSHGYTF.

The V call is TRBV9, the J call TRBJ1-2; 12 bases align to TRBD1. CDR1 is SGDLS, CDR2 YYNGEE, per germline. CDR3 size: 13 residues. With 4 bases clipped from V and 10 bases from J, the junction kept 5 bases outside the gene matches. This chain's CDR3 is CASSSGQGAAYTF. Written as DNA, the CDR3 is TGTGCCAGCAGCTCGGGACAGGGGGCAGCCTACACCTTC.

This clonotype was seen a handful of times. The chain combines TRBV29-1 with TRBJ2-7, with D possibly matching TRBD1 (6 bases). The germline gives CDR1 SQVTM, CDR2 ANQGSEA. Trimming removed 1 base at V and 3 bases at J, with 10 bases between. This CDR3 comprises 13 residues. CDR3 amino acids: CSVEASDSYEQYF. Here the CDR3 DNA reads TGCAGCGTTGAAGCCTCGGACAGCTACGAGCAGTACTTC.

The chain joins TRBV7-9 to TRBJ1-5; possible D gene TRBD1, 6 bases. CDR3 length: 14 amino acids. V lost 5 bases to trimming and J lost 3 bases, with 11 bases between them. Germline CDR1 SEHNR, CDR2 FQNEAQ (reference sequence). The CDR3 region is CASSPTGPNQPQHF. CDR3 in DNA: TGTGCCAGCAGCCCCACAGGGCCCAATCAGCCCCAGCATTTT.

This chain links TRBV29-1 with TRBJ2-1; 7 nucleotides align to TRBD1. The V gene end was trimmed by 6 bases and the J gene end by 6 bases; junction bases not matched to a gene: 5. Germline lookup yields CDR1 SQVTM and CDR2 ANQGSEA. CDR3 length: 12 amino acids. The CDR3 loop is CSVDRFSNEQFF. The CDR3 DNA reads TGCAGCGTGGACAGGTTTAGCAATGAGCAGTTCTTC.

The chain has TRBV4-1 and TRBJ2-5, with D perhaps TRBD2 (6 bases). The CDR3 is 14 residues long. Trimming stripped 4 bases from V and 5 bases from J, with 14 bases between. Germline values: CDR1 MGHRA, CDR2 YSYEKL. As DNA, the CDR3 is TGCGCCAGCAGCCCCCGGGGGTTGGGGGAGACCCAGTACTTC. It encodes CASSPRGLGETQYF.

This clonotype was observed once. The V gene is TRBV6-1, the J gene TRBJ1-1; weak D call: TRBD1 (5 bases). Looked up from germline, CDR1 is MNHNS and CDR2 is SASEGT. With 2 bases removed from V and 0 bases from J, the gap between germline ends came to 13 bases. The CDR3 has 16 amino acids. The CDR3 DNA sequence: TGTGCCAGCAGTGAAAGCAGGGCAAAAATGAACACTGAAGCTTTCTTT. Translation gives CASSESRAKMNTEAFF.

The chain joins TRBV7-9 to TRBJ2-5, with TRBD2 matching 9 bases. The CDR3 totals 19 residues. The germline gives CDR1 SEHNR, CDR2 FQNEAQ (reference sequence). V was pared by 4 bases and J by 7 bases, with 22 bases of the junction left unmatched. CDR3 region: CASSSLTSGRLKSETTQYF. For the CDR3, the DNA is TGTGCCAGCAGCTCCTTGACTAGCGGAAGACTTAAATCGGAGACGACCCAGTACTTC.

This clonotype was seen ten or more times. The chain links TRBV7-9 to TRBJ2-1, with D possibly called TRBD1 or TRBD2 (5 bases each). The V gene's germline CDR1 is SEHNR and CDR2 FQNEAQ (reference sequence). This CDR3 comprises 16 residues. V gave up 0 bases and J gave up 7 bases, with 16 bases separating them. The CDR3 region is CASSLAITGTRNEQFF. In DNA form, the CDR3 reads TGTGCCAGCAGCTTAGCGATAACCGGGACCCGAAATGAGCAGTTCTTC. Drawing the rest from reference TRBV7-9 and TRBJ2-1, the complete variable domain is DTGVSQNPRHKITKRGQNVTFRCDPISEHNRLYWYRQTLGQGPEFLTYFQNEAQLEKSRLLSDRFSAERPKGSFSTLEIQRTEQGDSAMYLCASSLAITGTRNEQFFGPGTRLTVL.

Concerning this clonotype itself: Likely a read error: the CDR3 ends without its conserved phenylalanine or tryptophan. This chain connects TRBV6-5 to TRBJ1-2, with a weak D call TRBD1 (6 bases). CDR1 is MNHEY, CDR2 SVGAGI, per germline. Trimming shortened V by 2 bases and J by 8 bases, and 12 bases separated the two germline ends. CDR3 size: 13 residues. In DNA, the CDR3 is TGTGCCAGCAGTTACGGGGGGGCGCAAGGCTACACCTTA. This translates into CASSYGGAQGYTL.

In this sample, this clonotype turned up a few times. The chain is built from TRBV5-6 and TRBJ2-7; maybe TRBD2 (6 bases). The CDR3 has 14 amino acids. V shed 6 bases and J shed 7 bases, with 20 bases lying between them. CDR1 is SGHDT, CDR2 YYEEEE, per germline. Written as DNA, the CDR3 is TGTGCCAGCAAGGTGGGAGGACACTTAAAGGAGCAGTACTTC. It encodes CASKVGGHLKEQYF.

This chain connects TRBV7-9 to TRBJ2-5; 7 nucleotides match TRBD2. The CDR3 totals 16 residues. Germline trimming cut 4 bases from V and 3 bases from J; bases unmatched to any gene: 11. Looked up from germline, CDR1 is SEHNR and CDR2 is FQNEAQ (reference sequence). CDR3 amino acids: CASSSIKLAPKETQYF. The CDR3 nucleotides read TGTGCCAGCAGCTCAATAAAACTAGCGCCTAAAGAGACCCAGTACTTC. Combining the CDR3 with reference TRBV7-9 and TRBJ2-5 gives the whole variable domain DTGVSQNPRHKITKRGQNVTFRCDPISEHNRLYWYRQTLGQGPEFLTYFQNEAQLEKSRLLSDRFSAERPKGSFSTLEIQRTEQGDSAMYLCASSSIKLAPKETQYFGPGTRLLVL.

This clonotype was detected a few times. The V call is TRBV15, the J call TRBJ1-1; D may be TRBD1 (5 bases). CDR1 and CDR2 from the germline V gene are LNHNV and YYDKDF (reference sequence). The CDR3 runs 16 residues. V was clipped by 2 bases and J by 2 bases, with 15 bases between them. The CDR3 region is CATSRTFGGKNTEAFF. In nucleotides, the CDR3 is TGTGCCACCAGCAGAACTTTCGGGGGGAAAAACACTGAAGCTTTCTTT.